Presented here are 26 T cell receptor beta chains from one specimen sequenced in a study of CD8+ T cells in alopecia areata. Sequencing used cDNA as its template, made by extracting RNA and reverse transcribing it. Produced via immunoSEQ multiplex PCR; TCRdb's table is partial and in-frame only. Seen here are about 100,000 clones, 45% to 60% observed once, and the top ten hold approximately 23%. The sequenced material came from NKG2D-low CD8+ T cells sorted from blood. Receptors originate from a human donor with alopecia areata.

Here the CDR3 reads CASSFLSESQPQHF. CDR3 bases: TGTGCCAGCAGTTTTCTGTCGGAGAGCCAGCCCCAGCATTTT. V and J are TRBV28 and TRBJ1-5; no clear D gene. The germline V gene encodes CDR1 MDHEN and CDR2 SYDVKM. Trimming stripped 3 bases from V and 7 bases from J, with 13 bases between. The CDR3 contains 14 residues.

This clone occurred a few times. The rearrangement uses TRBV5-5 and TRBJ1-5, with D hard to call. This CDR3 has 15 amino acids. From germline, CDR1 is SGHKS and CDR2 YYEKEE (reference sequence). Deletions cut 4 bases from V and 6 bases from J, with 17 bases between. DNA of the CDR3: TGTGCCAGCAGCCCCGCCGGGTCCACTTTTCAGCCCCAGCATTTT. This gives the protein CASSPAGSTFQPQHF.

The CDR3 loop is CSVGDRGKYEQYF. For the CDR3, the DNA is TGCAGCGTTGGGGACAGGGGTAAATACGAGCAGTACTTC. The chain carries TRBV29-1 and TRBJ2-7; 10 bases agree with TRBD1. The length of the CDR3 is 13 residues. V was clipped by 4 bases and J by 4 bases; unmatched bases: 4. The germline CDR1 and CDR2 sequences are SQVTM and ANQGSEA.

J is TRBJ1-1 and V is TRBV7-9; D is ambiguous. V was pared by 6 bases and J by 0 bases, with 11 bases between. Germline V lookup: CDR1 SEHNR, CDR2 FQNEAQ (reference sequence). CDR3 length: 14 amino acids. In DNA form, the CDR3 reads TGTGCCAGCAGTCCCCCGTCGGTGAACACTGAAGCTTTCTTT. Its translation: CASSPPSVNTEAFF.

The chain links TRBV6-5 to TRBJ1-3; 12 bases map to TRBD1. The V gene end was trimmed by 10 bases and the J gene end by 5 bases; junction bases not matched to a gene: 3. The CDR3 loop spans 13 amino acids. Germline V CDR1 and CDR2: MNHEY, SVGAGI. For the CDR3, the DNA is TGTGCCACCGGGACAGGGGGCAGAAACACCATATATTTT. It encodes CATGTGGRNTIYF.

This chain links TRBV11-2 with TRBJ2-7; D is undetermined. The CDR3 totals 13 residues. Trimming removed 10 bases from V and 5 bases from J, with 18 bases in between. Per germline, CDR1 SGHAT and CDR2 FQNNGV. This CDR3 reads CATWDLRVHEQYF. CDR3 nucleotide sequence: TGTGCCACATGGGATTTGAGAGTCCACGAGCAGTACTTC. Using reference TRBV11-2 and TRBJ2-7 for the parts outside the CDR3, the full variable domain is EAGVAQSPRYKIIEKRQSVAFWCNPISGHATLYWYQQILGQGPKLLIQFQNNGVVDDSQLPKDRFSAERLKGVDSTLKIQPAKLEDSAVYLCATWDLRVHEQYFGPGTRLTVT.

The chain carries TRBV11-2 and TRBJ2-3; no firm D call. This CDR3 region has 14 residues. Germline CDR1 reads SGHAT; CDR2 reads FQNNGV. The V gene lost 5 bases and the J gene lost 2 bases, with 11 bases spanning the gap. CDR3 nucleotide sequence: TGTGCCAGCAGCCCTCCCATTAACACAGATACGCAGTATTTT. This translates into CASSPPINTDTQYF.

This clone was seen a few times. The chain has TRBV15 and TRBJ2-5; D gene ambiguous. With 1 base removed from V and 4 bases from J, the gap between germline ends came to 13 bases. The CDR3 has 15 residues. Germline values: CDR1 LNHNV, CDR2 YYDKDF (reference sequence). The CDR3 nucleotides are TGTGCCACCAGCAGAGGCAGAGGCTTCGGAGAGACCCAGTACTTC. Encoded protein: CATSRGRGFGETQYF.

The chain employs TRBV29-1 and TRBJ1-1, with unresolved D. Germline V gene sequence: CDR1 SQVTM, CDR2 ANQGSEA. CDR3 length: 11 amino acids. Trimming shortened V by 2 bases and J by 1 base, and 2 bases separated the two germline ends. CDR3 nucleotide sequence: TGCAGCGTTGAAAAGAACACTGAAGCTTTCTTT. Its protein product is CSVEKNTEAFF.

In this sample, this clone turned up once. V usage is TRBV9 and J usage is TRBJ2-5; TRBD2 matches 9 bases. This CDR3 spans 15 amino acids. CDR1 is SGDLS, CDR2 YYNGEE, per germline. V was pared by 0 bases and J by 5 bases, with 5 bases of the junction left unmatched. DNA for the CDR3: TGTGCCAGCAGCGTAGATGGGACTAGCTTCGAGACCCAGTACTTC. It is translated as CASSVDGTSFETQYF.

This rearrangement joins TRBV27 to TRBJ2-1, with D tentatively TRBD1 (5 bases). The length of the CDR3 is 13 residues. Between the trimmed V and J ends, which lost 0 bases and 7 bases, there was a span of 7 bases. From germline, CDR1 is MNHEY and CDR2 SMNVEV (reference sequence). In nucleotides, the CDR3 is TGTGCCAGCAGTTTATCCCCAGGGAATGAGCAGTTCTTC. This sequence encodes CASSLSPGNEQFF.

V usage is TRBV7-9 and J usage is TRBJ2-1; 14 nucleotides agree with TRBD2. This CDR3 contains 16 residues. Germline CDR1 reads SEHNR; CDR2 reads FQNEAQ (reference sequence). The V gene end was trimmed by 8 bases and the J gene end by 8 bases; junction bases not matched to a gene: 11. CDR3 in amino acids: CASGLGLAGVGDEQFF. CDR3 DNA: TGTGCCAGCGGATTGGGACTAGCGGGAGTGGGCGATGAGCAGTTCTTC.

The V and J genes are TRBV19 and TRBJ2-1, with D hard to call. The V gene's germline CDR1 is LNHDA and CDR2 SQIVND (reference sequence). The ends were cut back, 0 bases at V and 4 bases at J, with 4 bases in the middle. This CDR3 has 13 residues. CDR3 sequence (DNA): TGTGCCAGTAGTATAGAGGGATACAATGAGCAGTTCTTC. It translates to CASSIEGYNEQFF.

V gene TRBV27 combines with J gene TRBJ2-5; no definite D call. Trimming left V 2 bases short and J 6 bases short, with 13 bases between. The germline V gene has CDR1 MNHEY and CDR2 SMNVEV (reference sequence). This CDR3 spans 14 amino acids. The CDR3 spells CASSLTGRRKTQYF. The CDR3 DNA reads TGTGCCAGCAGTTTAACCGGCCGAAGAAAGACCCAGTACTTC.

V usage is TRBV5-1 and J usage is TRBJ2-1, with D possibly being TRBD1 (6 bases). Looked up from germline, CDR1 is SGHRS and CDR2 is YFSETQ. The V end was cut by 5 bases, the J end by 10 bases, with 13 bases between. This CDR3 is 12 amino acids long. In nucleotides, the CDR3 is TGCGCCAGCAGTTCCCCCGACAGGGAGCAGTTCTTC. It translates to CASSSPDREQFF. Full variable domain (remainder filled in from reference TRBV5-1 and TRBJ2-1): KAGVTQTPRYLIKTRGQQVTLSCSPISGHRSVSWYQQTPGQGLQFLFEYFSETQRNKGNFPGRFSGRQFSNSRSEMNVSTLELGDSALYLCASSSPDREQFFGPGTRLTVL.

The rearrangement links TRBV4-1 to TRBJ2-7; perhaps TRBD2 as D (5 bases). Germline V lookup: CDR1 MGHRA, CDR2 YSYEKL. Trimming stripped 1 base from V and 3 bases from J, with 7 bases between. CDR3 size: 13 residues. CDR3 nucleotide sequence: TGCGCCAGCAGCCAAGCGGGAAACTACGAGCAGTACTTC. Its protein product is CASSQAGNYEQYF.

The chain recombines TRBV4-1 with TRBJ2-1, with 9 bases matching TRBD2. The germline CDR1 and CDR2 sequences are MGHRA and YSYEKL. This CDR3 is built from 15 residues. V was pared by 5 bases and J by 8 bases, with 10 bases of the junction left unmatched. The CDR3 region has the DNA TGCGCCAGCAGCTTCCATAGCGGGAGACAAGATGAGCAGTTCTTC. This encodes CASSFHSGRQDEQFF.

This clone was observed a handful of times. The chain is built from TRBV2 and TRBJ2-1; tentative D call: TRBD2 (5 bases). The V end lost 5 bases, the J end lost 3 bases, and 11 bases lay between the germline ends. CDR1 and CDR2 (germline): SNHLY, FYNNEI. The CDR3 runs to 14 residues. CDR3 region: CASSIRGNYNEQFF. The CDR3 DNA follows: TGTGCCAGCAGTATCCGGGGTAACTACAATGAGCAGTTCTTC.

This clone was recorded a few times. V and J are TRBV5-4 and TRBJ2-7; TRBD1 is a possible D gene (5 bases). The germline CDR1 and CDR2 sequences are SGHNT and YYREEE (reference sequence). CDR3 size: 15 residues. V lost 4 bases, J lost 6 bases, and 20 bases lay in between. In DNA, the CDR3 is TGTGCCAGCAGCCCCTCGGATAGGGGCGGCGGCGAGCAGTACTTC. It yields the protein CASSPSDRGGGEQYF.

The chain joins TRBV12-5 to TRBJ1-2; D might be TRBD1 (5 bases). V lost 6 bases to trimming and J lost 2 bases, with 10 bases between them. Germline CDR1 and CDR2: LGHNT and FRNRAP. The CDR3 loop spans 13 amino acids. This chain's CDR3 is CASGTDRNYGYTF. CDR3 in DNA: TGTGCTAGTGGAACTGACAGAAACTATGGCTACACCTTC.

This rearrangement joins TRBV19 to TRBJ2-5; unclear D gene. Trimming left V 3 bases short and J 0 bases short, with 11 bases between. This CDR3 is built from 15 residues. Germline V gene sequence: CDR1 LNHDA, CDR2 SQIVND (reference sequence). The CDR3 protein is CASSMGTTYQETQYF. CDR3 DNA sequence: TGTGCCAGTAGTATGGGCACCACGTACCAAGAGACCCAGTACTTC.

The chain is built from TRBV5-6 and TRBJ2-7; TRBD2 aligns across 13 bases. The CDR3 spans 14 residues. The V and J ends lost 5 bases and 6 bases, in that order; junction bases with no gene match: 5. CDR1 and CDR2 (germline): SGHDT, YYEEEE. DNA of the CDR3: TGTGCCAGCAGATCCGGGACTAGCGGGACCGAGCAGTACTTC. The encoded protein is CASRSGTSGTEQYF.

The rearrangement joins TRBV7-8 to TRBJ1-1; D is unclear. CDR1 is SGHVS and CDR2 is FQNEAQ in the germline V gene. The CDR3 has 12 residues. The ends were cut back, 3 bases at V and 2 bases at J, with 4 bases in the middle. CDR3 DNA: TGTGCCAGCAGCTTTGGAAACACTGAAGCTTTCTTT. Residues: CASSFGNTEAFF.

The gene calls are TRBV6-5 and TRBJ2-2, with TRBD1 matching 8 bases. After removal of 0 bases from V and 7 bases from J, the junction contained 4 bases not matched to a gene. Germline lookup yields CDR1 MNHEY and CDR2 SVGAGI. The CDR3 is 15 amino acids. CDR3 DNA: TGTGCCAGCAGTTACTCGTCAGGGGGCATCGGGGAGCTGTTTTTT. Translation gives CASSYSSGGIGELFF.

The rearrangement links TRBV11-2 to TRBJ2-1, with D hard to call. The V gene lost 2 bases and the J gene lost 0 bases, with 2 bases spanning the gap. Germline assignment: CDR1 SGHAT and CDR2 FQNNGV. The CDR3 sequence is 13 residues long. This CDR3 reads CASSLISYNEQFF. DNA for the CDR3: TGTGCCAGCAGCTTAATCTCCTACAATGAGCAGTTCTTC.

This chain connects TRBV9 to TRBJ2-7, with a weak D call TRBD1 (6 bases). V was trimmed by 4 bases and J by 2 bases, leaving 10 bases between them. The CDR3 contains 13 residues. Germline V gene lookup returns CDR1 SGDLS and CDR2 YYNGEE. CDR3 in amino acids: CASSPGEPYEQYF. DNA of the CDR3: TGTGCCAGCAGCCCAGGGGAGCCCTACGAGCAGTACTTC.